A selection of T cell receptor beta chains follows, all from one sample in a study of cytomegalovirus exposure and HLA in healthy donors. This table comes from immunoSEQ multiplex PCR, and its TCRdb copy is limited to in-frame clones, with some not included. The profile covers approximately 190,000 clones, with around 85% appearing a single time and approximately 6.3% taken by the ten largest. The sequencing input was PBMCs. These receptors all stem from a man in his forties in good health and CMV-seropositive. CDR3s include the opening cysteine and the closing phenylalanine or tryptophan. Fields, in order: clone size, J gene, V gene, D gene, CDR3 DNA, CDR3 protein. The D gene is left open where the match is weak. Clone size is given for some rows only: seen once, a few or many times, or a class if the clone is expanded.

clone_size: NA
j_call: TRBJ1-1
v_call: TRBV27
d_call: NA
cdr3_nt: TGTGCCAGCAGTTTATCGGTCGCAGGAACTGAAGCTTTCTTT
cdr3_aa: CASSLSVAGTEAFF

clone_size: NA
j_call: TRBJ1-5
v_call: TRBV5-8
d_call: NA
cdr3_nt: TGTGCCAGCAGCTCCTTCAGCGGGGGCGGCGATCAGCCCCAGCATTTT
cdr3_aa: CASSSFSGGGDQPQHF

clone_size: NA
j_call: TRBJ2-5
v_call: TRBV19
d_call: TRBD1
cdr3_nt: TGTGCCAGTTCTACAGGGGAAGAGACCCAGTACTTC
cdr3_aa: CASSTGEETQYF

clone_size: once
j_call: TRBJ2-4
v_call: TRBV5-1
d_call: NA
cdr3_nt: TGCGCCAGCAGCTCCAGTGCGGGCACCGCCATTCAGTACTTC
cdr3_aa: CASSSSAGTAIQYF

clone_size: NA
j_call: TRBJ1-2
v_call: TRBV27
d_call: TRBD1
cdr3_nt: TGTGCCAGCAGTTTTAGAGGACAGGGAGACGGCTACACCTTC
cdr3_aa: CASSFRGQGDGYTF

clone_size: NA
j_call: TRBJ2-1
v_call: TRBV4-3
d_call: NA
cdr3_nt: TGCGCCAGCAGCCAAGGGTCCGGGGAAAGTTCCTACAATGAGCAGTTCTTC
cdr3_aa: CASSQGSGESSYNEQFF

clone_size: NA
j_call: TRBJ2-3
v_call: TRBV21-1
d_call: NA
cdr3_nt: TGTGCCAGCAGTCCCTGCACAGATACGCAGTATTTT
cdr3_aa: CASSPCTDTQYF

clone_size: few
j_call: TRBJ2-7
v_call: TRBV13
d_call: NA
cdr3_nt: TGTGCCAGCAGCCCCACAGGGGAGCAGTACTTC
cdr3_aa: CASSPTGEQYF

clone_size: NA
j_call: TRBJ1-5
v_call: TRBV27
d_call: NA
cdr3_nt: TGTGCCAGCACTCCCCGGGGGTGGGATCAGCCCCAGCATTTT
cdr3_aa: CASTPRGWDQPQHF

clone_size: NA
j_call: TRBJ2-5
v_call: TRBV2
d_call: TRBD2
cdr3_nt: TGTGCCAGCAGTGAAGGACTAGCGGGGCAAGAGACCCAGTACTTC
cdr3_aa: CASSEGLAGQETQYF

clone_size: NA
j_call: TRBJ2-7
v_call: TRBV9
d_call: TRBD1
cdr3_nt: TGTGCCAGCAGCGGGATTGGGTCCGGGACAGGGGGCGAAAACGAGCAGTACTTC
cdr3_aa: CASSGIGSGTGGENEQYF

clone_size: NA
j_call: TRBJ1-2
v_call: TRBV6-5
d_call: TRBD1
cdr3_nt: TGTGCCAGCAGTTACCGGGACAGGGTTAGTGGCTACACCTTC
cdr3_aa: CASSYRDRVSGYTF

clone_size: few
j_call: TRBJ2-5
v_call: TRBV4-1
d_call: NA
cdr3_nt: TGCGCCAGCAGCCAAGAACCAATAGGACACACACAAGAGACCCAGTACTTC
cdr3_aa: CASSQEPIGHTQETQYF

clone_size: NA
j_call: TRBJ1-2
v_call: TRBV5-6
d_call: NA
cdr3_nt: TGTGCCAGCACCGCGGGGGGGGTCCACTATGGCTACACCTTC
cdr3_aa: CASTAGGVHYGYTF

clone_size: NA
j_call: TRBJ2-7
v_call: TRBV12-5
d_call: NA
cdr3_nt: TGTGCCAACTTCTACGAGCAGTACTTC
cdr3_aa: CANFYEQYF

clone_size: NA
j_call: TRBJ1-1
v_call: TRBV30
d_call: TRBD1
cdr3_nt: TGTGCCTGGAGCACCGGGACAGGGGGTACGGCAGAAGCTTTCTTT
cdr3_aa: CAWSTGTGGTAEAFF

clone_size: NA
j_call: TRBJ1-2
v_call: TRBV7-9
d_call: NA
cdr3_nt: TGTGCCAGCAGCTTAGGGGGAGGCACCTATGGCTACACCTTC
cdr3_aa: CASSLGGGTYGYTF

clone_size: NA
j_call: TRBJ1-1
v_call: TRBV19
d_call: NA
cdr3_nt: TGTGCCAGTAGTATAATCCGGGACACTGAAGCTTTCTTT
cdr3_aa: CASSIIRDTEAFF

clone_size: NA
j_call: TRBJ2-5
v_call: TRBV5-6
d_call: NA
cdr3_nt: TGTGCCAGCAGCTTGGTTATTAGTTCCGAGACCCAGTACTTC
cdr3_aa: CASSLVISSETQYF

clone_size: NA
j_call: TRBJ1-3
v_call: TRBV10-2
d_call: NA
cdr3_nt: TGCGCCAGTTCGGGGGGGCGCGGAAACACCATATATTTT
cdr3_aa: CASSGGRGNTIYF

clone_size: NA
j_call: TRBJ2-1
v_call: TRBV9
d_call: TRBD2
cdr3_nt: TGTGCCAGCAGCGTAAGGCTAGCGGGGGGGCCAGATGAGCAGTTCTTC
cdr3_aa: CASSVRLAGGPDEQFF

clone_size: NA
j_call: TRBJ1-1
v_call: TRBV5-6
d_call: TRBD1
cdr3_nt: TGTGCCAGCAGCTCCGGGACAGGGGGCCCGGTTGAAGCTTTCTTT
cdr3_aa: CASSSGTGGPVEAFF

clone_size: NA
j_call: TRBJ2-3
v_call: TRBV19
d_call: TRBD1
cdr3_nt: TGTGCCAGTAGTATACTGACAGGGAACACAGATACGCAGTATTTT
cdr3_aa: CASSILTGNTDTQYF

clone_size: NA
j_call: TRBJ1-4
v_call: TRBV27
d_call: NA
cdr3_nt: TGTGCCAGCAGCACAATTACTAATGAAAAACTGTTTTTT
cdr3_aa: CASSTITNEKLFF

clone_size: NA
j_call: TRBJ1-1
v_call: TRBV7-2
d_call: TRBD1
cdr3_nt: TGTGCCAGCAGCGTTGGGGGACAGGGGGTAACCGGGGCTTTCTTT
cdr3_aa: CASSVGGQGVTGAFF

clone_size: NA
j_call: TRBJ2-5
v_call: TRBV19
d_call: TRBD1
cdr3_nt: TGTGCCAGTAGCTGGGGGACAGGGGGCAGGGAGACCCAGTACTTC
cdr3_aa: CASSWGTGGRETQYF

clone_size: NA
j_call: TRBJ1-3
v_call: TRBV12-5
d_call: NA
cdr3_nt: TGTGCTAGTGGTCCCCCCGTACTGGGCCCTGGAAACACCATATATTTT
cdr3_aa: CASGPPVLGPGNTIYF

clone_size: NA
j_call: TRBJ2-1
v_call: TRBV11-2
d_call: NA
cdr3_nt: TGTGCCAGCAGATTCGGAGAAGGTAATGAGCAGTTCTTC
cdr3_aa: CASRFGEGNEQFF

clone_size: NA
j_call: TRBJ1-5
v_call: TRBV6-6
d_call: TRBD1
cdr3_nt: TGTGCCAGCAGTGACAGGGGTGGACAGCCCCAGCATTTT
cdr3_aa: CASSDRGGQPQHF

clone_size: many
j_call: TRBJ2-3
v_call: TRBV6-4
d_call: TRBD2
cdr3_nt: TGTGCCAGCAGTGACTCGCGGGGGGCAGATACGCAGTATTTT
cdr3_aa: CASSDSRGADTQYF

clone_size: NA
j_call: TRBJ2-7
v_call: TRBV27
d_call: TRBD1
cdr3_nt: TGTGCCAGCAGCTGGGACAGGGTCTACGAGCAGTACTTC
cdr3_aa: CASSWDRVYEQYF

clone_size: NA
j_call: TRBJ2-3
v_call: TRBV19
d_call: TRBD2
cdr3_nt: TGTGCCAGTAGTCCCACTAGCGGGGGCACCACAGATACGCAGTATTTT
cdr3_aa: CASSPTSGGTTDTQYF

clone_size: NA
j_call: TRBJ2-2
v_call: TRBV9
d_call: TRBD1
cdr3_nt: TGTGCCAGCACCCGCCAGGGGGATCGGGCCGGGGAGCTGTTTTTT
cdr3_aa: CASTRQGDRAGELFF

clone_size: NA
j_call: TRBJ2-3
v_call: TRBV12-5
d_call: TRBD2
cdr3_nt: TGTGCTAGTGATCCGGGGACTAGCGGGGGTGTAGATACGCAGTATTTT
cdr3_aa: CASDPGTSGGVDTQYF

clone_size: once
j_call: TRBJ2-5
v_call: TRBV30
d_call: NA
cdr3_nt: TGTGCCTGGAGTGTCGGGGCCCCAGGGGAGAAGACCCAGTACTTC
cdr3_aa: CAWSVGAPGEKTQYF

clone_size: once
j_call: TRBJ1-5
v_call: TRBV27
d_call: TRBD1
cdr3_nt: TGTGCCAGCAGTTACACAGGGGCCGCTAATCAGCCCCAGCATTTT
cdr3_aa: CASSYTGAANQPQHF

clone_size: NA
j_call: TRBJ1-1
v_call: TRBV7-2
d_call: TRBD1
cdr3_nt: TGTGCCAGCAGCTTAGACAGGGGGAGGTCTGAAGCTTTCTTT
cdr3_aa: CASSLDRGRSEAFF

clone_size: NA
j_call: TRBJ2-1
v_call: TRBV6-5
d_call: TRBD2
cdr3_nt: TGTGCCAGCAGGTCGGGACTAGGTACCAATGAGCAGTTCTTC
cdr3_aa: CASRSGLGTNEQFF

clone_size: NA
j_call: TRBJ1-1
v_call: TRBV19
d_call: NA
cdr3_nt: TGTGCCAGTAGCATTCTCGGGAACACTGAAGCTTTCTTT
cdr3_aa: CASSILGNTEAFF

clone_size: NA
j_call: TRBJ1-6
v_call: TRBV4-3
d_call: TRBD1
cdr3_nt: TGCGCCAGCAGCCCAAAACCGACAGGGGGAATTAATTCACCCCTCCACTTT
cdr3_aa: CASSPKPTGGINSPLHF

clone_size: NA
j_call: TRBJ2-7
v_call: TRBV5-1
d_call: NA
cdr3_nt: TGCGCCAGCAAAGAAGGGGTTGGATCCTACGAGCAGTACTTC
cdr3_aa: CASKEGVGSYEQYF

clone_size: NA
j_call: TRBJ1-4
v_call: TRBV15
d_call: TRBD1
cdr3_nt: TGTGCCACCAGCAGATCCGGGACAGGCGCAATAACGCTGTTTTTT
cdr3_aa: CATSRSGTGAITLFF

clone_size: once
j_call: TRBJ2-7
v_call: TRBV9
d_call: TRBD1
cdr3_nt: TGTGCCAGCAGCGTAGGTAGCCGGACAGGGGGCCACGAGCAGTACTTC
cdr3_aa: CASSVGSRTGGHEQYF

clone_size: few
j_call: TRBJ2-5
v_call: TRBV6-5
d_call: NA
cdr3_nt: TGTGCCAGCAGTTACGCTGGAGGGTCCCCAGAGACCCAGTACTTC
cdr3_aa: CASSYAGGSPETQYF

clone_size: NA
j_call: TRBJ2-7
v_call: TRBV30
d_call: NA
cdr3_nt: TGTGCCTGTAATAAGCGGACTCTCTCCTACGAGCAGTACTTC
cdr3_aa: CACNKRTLSYEQYF

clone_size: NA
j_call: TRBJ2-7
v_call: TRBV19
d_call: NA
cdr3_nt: TGTGCCAGTAGTATCCGGAGTGACGACGAGCAGTACTTC
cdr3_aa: CASSIRSDDEQYF

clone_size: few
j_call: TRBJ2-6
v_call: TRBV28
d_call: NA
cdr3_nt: TGTGCCAGCAGTTTAGCCAGCTCTGGGGCCAACGTCCTGACTTTC
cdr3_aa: CASSLASSGANVLTF

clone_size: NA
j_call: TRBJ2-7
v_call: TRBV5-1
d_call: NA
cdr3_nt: TGCGCCAGCAGCCCGGGGGCCGGGGGGTACGAGCAGTACTTC
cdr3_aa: CASSPGAGGYEQYF

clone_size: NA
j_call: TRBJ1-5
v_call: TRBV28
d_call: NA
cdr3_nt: TGTGCCAGCGGCAGCAATCAGCCCCAGCATTTT
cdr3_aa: CASGSNQPQHF

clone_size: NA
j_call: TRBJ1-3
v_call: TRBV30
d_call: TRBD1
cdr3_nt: TGTGCCTGGAGTGAAATTAGGACAGGGCTCAGCTCTGGAAACACCATATATTTT
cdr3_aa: CAWSEIRTGLSSGNTIYF

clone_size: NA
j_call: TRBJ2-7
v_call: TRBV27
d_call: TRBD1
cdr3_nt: TGTGCCAGCAGAATCCGACAGGGATCCTACGAGCAGTACTTC
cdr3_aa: CASRIRQGSYEQYF

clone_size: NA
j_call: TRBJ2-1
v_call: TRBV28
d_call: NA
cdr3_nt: TGTGCCAGCAGACTAACAGGGATAGCCTCCTACAATGAGCAGTTCTTC
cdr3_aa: CASRLTGIASYNEQFF